This TCR beta chain originates from a study of T cells expressing NK-cell markers. Study summary: With respect to HCMV, seven of the eight sequenced donors were seropositive, and one was seronegative.

The TCR beta cDNA came from 5'RACE template switching with UMIs. One entry per CDR3 protein, without DNA, is what TCRdb gives after re-calling the 5' RACE reads. The sample holds hundreds of thousands of distinct CDR3 sequences. The CDR3 covers 16 residues. Germline assignment: CDR1 SGHDT and CDR2 YYEEEE. The sequence was obtained from a man aged 18 to 69 in good health. The chain employs TRBV5-6 and TRBJ2-2; the D gene TCRdb calls, TRBD1, cannot be checked with no DNA. Sample: blood T cells: a sorted CD56 or NKG2C T cell subset, CD4+ or CD8+ T cells, or bulk PBMC T cells (not recorded which). The CDR3 loop is CASTRRRGANTGELFF.